One sample yielded the 8 T cell receptor beta chains listed below, sequenced in a study of cytomegalovirus exposure and HLA in healthy donors. Researchers ran the PCR with 60 Vbeta and 13 Jbeta primers. Assay used: immunoSEQ multiplex PCR; TCRdb lists only in-frame clones, some missing. The sample holds approximately 190,000 clones, around 85% seen once. Specimen: PBMCs. The receptors here all came from a man aged 40-49 years in good health and CMV-seropositive.

This chain joins TRBV7-2 and TRBJ1-5, with 11 positions matching TRBD1. The CDR3 is made up of 14 amino acids. With V trimmed by 5 bases and J by 5 bases, 2 bases remained unmatched. The germline V gene encodes CDR1 SGHTA and CDR2 FQGNSA. The CDR3: CASSRDRGDQPQHF. The CDR3 nucleotides are TGTGCCAGCAGCCGGGACAGGGGGGATCAGCCCCAGCATTTT.

The chain links TRBV5-6 to TRBJ1-5; 10 positions match TRBD1. CDR3 length: 17 amino acids. Germline-derived CDR1 and CDR2 are SGHDT and YYEEEE. The junction had 12 bases not matched to a gene; V was cut back by 2 bases and J by 7 bases. Here the CDR3 DNA reads TGTGCCAGCAGCTTAAAAAGGATGGGGACAGGGGTACAGCCCCAGCATTTT. This gives the protein CASSLKRMGTGVQPQHF.

This sequence joins TRBV19 and TRBJ2-5; perhaps TRBD1 as D (6 bases). The CDR3 loop spans 15 amino acids. Trimming took off 5 bases at V and 2 bases at J, with 15 bases between the two ends. Germline V gene sequence: CDR1 LNHDA, CDR2 SQIVND (reference sequence). CDR3 nucleotide sequence: TGTGCCAGTAGTGCGTCAGGGGCAGAACAAGAGACCCAGTACTTC. Its protein product is CASSASGAEQETQYF.

The chain has TRBV18 and TRBJ1-4; no firm D call. Germline CDR1 is KGHSH and CDR2 is LQKENI. V was clipped by 6 bases and J by 0 bases, with 11 bases between them. This CDR3 comprises 15 residues. CDR3 sequence: CASSRGPATNEKLFF. In DNA form, the CDR3 reads TGTGCCAGCTCGAGAGGCCCTGCAACTAATGAAAAACTGTTTTTT. The whole variable domain, remainder taken from reference TRBV18 and TRBJ1-4, is NAGVMQNPRHLVRRRGQEARLRCSPMKGHSHVYWYRQLPEEGLKFMVYLQKENIIDESGMPKERFSAEFPKEGPSILRIQQVVRGDSAAYFCASSRGPATNEKLFFGSGTQLSVL.

The chain combines TRBV18 with TRBJ2-6; 7 nucleotides align to TRBD1. CDR1 is KGHSH, CDR2 LQKENI, per germline. The trim removed 3 bases at V and 0 bases at J, leaving 8 bases unmatched. The CDR3 totals 18 residues. CDR3 loop: CASSPRDSPLSGANVLTF. The CDR3, as DNA: TGTGCCAGCTCACCCCGGGACAGTCCCCTCTCTGGGGCCAACGTCCTGACTTTC. Full variable domain (outside the CDR3, taken from reference TRBV18 and TRBJ2-6): NAGVMQNPRHLVRRRGQEARLRCSPMKGHSHVYWYRQLPEEGLKFMVYLQKENIIDESGMPKERFSAEFPKEGPSILRIQQVVRGDSAAYFCASSPRDSPLSGANVLTFGAGSRLTVL.

This clone came up once. Distinct nucleotide sequences in the sample also encode this CDR3. This chain links TRBV18 with TRBJ2-5; D remains unclear. Trimming left V 6 bases short and J 2 bases short, with 4 bases between. The germline V gene has CDR1 KGHSH and CDR2 LQKENI. The CDR3 is 11 amino acids. The CDR3 spells CASSSQETQYF. Here the CDR3 DNA reads TGTGCCAGCTCGTCTCAAGAGACCCAGTACTTC.

The chain employs TRBV19 and TRBJ2-5, with 9 bases that match TRBD1. Trimming at V came to 5 bases and at J to 5 bases, leaving 12 bases not matched to a gene. The CDR3 extends over 16 amino acids. Germline V lookup: CDR1 LNHDA, CDR2 SQIVND (reference sequence). CDR3 sequence (DNA): TGTGCCAGTAGTTCAACAGGGGGCTCCGTTGCGGAGACCCAGTACTTC. It codes for CASSSTGGSVAETQYF.

This clone has only one observation. The gene calls are TRBV5-6 and TRBJ1-4; TRBD1 is a possible D gene (5 bases). The germline V gene has CDR1 SGHDT and CDR2 YYEEEE. CDR3 length equals 16 residues. V was clipped by 3 bases and J by 0 bases, with 12 bases between them. The CDR3 DNA reads as TGTGCCAGCAGCTCGGGACTGAACCCAACTAATGAAAAACTGTTTTTT. Its protein product is CASSSGLNPTNEKLFF.